This TCR beta chain is drawn from a study of blood T cell repertoires in COVID-19. Trimming pared 6 bases from V and 3 bases from J, leaving 6 bases between. This CDR3 region has 11 residues. The germline V gene encodes CDR1 WNHNN and CDR2 SYGVQD (reference sequence). Method: immunoSEQ multiplex PCR; TCRdb's copy keeps in-frame clones and lacks some. The sample lists 150,000 to 200,000 clones; roughly nine tenths were seen once. This chain connects TRBV10-1 to TRBJ2-7; D unresolved. The sample consisted of peripheral blood. The receptor's source is a woman aged 60-75 years with COVID-19, enrolled during active disease. CDR3 residues: CASSNNYEQYF. The CDR3 DNA reads TGCGCCAGCAGCAACAACTACGAGCAGTACTTC.